Sequencing of this T cell receptor beta chain was carried out in a study of blood T cell repertoires in COVID-19. About the research overall: Samples of COVID-19 (acute and convalescent) were obtained from the United States, Italy and Spain. T cells, B-cell-depleted T cells, or PBMCs provided the cDNA or gDNA that served as material.

Authors' methods: Scientists estimated how many nucleated cells there were by amplifying reference gene primers. The repertoire was sequenced with immunoSEQ multiplex PCR; TCRdb's copy has only in-frame clones and lacks some. V and J calls and clone size are as listed in that table; D and trimming were resolved from the DNA. The data show about 180,000 clones, 86% seen once. CDR1 and CDR2 from the germline V gene are GTSNPN and SVGIG (reference sequence). The V and J ends lost 0 bases and 7 bases respectively, with 15 bases between them. The CDR3 runs 14 residues. Material: peripheral blood. The V and J genes are TRBV30 and TRBJ1-1; the D is unclear. This TCR derives from a man aged 70-80 years with active or convalescent COVID-19. CDR3 sequence reads: CAWSVGSRVSEAFF. The CDR3 nucleotides are TGTGCCTGGAGTGTAGGATCCCGGGTCAGTGAAGCTTTCTTT.